This TCR beta chain was observed in a study of blood T cell repertoires in COVID-19. Here immunoSEQ multiplex PCR was the method, and the copy in TCRdb shows in-frame clones only, minus some. The table has 180,000 or so clones, 75% to 90% seen once. The germline CDR1 and CDR2 sequences are SGHRS and YFSETQ. CDR3 size: 15 residues. V was shortened by 0 bases and J by 0 bases, with 9 bases between the two germline ends. The chain carries TRBV5-1 and TRBJ1-1; D remains unclear. The receptor's source is a man between 35 and 55 years old who had recovered from COVID-19. The sample was PBMCs or T cells enriched from blood (not recorded which). CDR3 coding DNA: TGCGCCAGCAGCTTGGTGGCCAGTATGAACACTGAAGCTTTCTTT. Translated: CASSLVASMNTEAFF.